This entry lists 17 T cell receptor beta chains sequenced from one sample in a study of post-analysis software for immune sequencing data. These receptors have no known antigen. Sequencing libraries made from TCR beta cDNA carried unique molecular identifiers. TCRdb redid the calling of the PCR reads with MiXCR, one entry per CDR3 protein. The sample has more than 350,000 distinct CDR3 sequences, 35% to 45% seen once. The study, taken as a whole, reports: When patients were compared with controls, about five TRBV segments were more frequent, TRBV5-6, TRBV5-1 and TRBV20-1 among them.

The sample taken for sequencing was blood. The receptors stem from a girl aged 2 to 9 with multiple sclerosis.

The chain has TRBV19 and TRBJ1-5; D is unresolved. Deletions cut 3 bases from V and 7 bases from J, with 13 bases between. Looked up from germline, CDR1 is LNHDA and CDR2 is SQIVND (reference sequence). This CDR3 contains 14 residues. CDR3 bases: TGTGCCAGTAGTATCGAACAGTCCGACCAGCCCCAGCATTTT. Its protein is CASSIEQSDQPQHF.

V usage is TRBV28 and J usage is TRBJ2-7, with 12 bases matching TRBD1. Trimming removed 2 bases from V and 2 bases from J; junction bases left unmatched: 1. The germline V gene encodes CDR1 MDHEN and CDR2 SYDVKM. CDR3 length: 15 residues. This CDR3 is CASSLGDRGPYEQYF. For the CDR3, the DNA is TGTGCCAGCAGTTTAGGGGACAGGGGGCCCTACGAGCAGTACTTC.

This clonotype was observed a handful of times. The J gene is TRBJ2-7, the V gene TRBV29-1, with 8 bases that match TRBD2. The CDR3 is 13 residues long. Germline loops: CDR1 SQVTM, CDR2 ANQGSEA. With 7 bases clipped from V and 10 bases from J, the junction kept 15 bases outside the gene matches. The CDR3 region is CSAALPGGEVQYF. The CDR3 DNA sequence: TGCAGCGCCGCCCTACCGGGAGGGGAAGTCCAGTACTTC.

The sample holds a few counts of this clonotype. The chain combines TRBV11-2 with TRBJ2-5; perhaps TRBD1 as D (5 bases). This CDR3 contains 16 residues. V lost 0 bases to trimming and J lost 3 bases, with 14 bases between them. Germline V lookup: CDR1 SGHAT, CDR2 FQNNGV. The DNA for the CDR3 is TGTGCCAGCAGCTTAGAGGCAGGGTGGTGGGAAGAGACCCAGTACTTC. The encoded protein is CASSLEAGWWEETQYF.

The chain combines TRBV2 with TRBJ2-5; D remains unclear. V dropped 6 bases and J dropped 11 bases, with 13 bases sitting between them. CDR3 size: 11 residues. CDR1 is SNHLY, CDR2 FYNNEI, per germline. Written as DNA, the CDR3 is TGTGCCAGCAGCATGTCTGTCGGGCAGTACTTC. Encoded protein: CASSMSVGQYF.

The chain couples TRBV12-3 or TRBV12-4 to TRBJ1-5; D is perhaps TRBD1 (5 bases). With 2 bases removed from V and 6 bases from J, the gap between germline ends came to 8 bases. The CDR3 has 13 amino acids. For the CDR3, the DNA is TGTGCCAGCAGTTTACTCGACAGTCAGCCCCAGCATTTT. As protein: CASSLLDSQPQHF.

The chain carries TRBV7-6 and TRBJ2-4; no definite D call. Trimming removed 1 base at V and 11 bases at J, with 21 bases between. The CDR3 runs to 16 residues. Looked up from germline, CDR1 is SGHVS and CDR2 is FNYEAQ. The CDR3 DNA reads TGTGCCAGCAGCTTAGGACCGGGCCCTAACGTGGTAGTTCAGTACTTC. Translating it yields CASSLGPGPNVVVQYF.

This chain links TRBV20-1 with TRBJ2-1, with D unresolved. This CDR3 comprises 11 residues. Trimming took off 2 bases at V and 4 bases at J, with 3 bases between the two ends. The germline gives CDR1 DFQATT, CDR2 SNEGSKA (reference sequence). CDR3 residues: CSARQYNEQFF. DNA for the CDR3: TGCAGTGCTAGACAATACAATGAGCAGTTCTTC.

The CDR3 here is CASSLGLVRFHNQPQHF. The DNA for the CDR3 is TGTGCCAGCAGCTTGGGGCTAGTCAGGTTCCACAATCAGCCCCAGCATTTT. The genes are TRBV7-2 and TRBJ1-5, with D possibly matching TRBD1 (5 bases). The germline CDR1 and CDR2 sequences are SGHTA and FQGNSA. V was clipped by 3 bases and J by 3 bases, with 18 bases between them. CDR3 size: 17 residues.

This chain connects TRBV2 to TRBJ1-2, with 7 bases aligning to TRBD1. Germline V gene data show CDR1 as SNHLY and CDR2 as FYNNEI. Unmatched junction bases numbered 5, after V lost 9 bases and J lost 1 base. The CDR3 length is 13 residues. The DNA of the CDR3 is TGTGCCAGTACAGGGGCGATTAACTATGGCTACACCTTC. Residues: CASTGAINYGYTF.

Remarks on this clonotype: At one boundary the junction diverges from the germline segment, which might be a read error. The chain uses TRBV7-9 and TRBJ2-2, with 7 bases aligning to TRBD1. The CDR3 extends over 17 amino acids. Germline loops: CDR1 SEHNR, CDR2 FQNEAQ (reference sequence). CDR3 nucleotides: TGTGCCAGTAGCTTATTGCCCCCCGACAGGGCCGGCGGGGAGCTGTTTTTT. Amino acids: CASSLLPPDRAGGELFF.

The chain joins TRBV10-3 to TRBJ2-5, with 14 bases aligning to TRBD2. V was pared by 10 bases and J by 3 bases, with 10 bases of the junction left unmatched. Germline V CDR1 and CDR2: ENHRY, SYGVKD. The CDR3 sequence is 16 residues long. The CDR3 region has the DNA TGTGCCAGCACCGGACTAGCGGGGGGTCCCGAAGAGACCCAGTACTTC. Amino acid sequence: CASTGLAGGPEETQYF.

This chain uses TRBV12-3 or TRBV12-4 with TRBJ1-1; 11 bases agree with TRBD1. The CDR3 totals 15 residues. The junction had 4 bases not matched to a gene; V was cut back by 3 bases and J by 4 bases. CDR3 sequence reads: CASSFGGTGGTEAFF. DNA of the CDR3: TGTGCCAGCAGTTTCGGGGGGACAGGGGGCACTGAAGCTTTCTTT.

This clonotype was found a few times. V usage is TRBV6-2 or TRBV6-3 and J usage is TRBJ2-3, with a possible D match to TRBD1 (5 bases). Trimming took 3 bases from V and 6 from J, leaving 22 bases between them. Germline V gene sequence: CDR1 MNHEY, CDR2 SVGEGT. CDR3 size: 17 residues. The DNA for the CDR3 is TGTGCCAGCAGTTATATGCCCTTTTTGAGGAACAGGGATACGCAGTATTTT. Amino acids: CASSYMPFLRNRDTQYF.

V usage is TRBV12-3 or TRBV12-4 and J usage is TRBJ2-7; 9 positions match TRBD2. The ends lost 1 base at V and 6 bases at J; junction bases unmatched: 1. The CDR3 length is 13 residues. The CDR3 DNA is TGTGCCAGCAGTTTAGGACTAGCGGTCGAGCAGTACTTC. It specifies CASSLGLAVEQYF.

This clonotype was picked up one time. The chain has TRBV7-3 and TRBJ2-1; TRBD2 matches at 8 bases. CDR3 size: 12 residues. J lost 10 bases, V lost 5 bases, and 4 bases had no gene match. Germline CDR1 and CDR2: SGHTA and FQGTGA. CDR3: CASSQVAGEQFF. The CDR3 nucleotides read TGTGCCAGCAGCCAAGTAGCGGGAGAGCAGTTCTTC.

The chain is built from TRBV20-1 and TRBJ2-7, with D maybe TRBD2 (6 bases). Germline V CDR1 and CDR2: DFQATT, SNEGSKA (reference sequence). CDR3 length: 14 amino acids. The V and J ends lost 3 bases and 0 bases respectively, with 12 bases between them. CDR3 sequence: CSARGGSVSYEQYF. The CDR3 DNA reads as TGCAGTGCTAGGGGGGGAAGCGTCTCCTACGAGCAGTACTTC.